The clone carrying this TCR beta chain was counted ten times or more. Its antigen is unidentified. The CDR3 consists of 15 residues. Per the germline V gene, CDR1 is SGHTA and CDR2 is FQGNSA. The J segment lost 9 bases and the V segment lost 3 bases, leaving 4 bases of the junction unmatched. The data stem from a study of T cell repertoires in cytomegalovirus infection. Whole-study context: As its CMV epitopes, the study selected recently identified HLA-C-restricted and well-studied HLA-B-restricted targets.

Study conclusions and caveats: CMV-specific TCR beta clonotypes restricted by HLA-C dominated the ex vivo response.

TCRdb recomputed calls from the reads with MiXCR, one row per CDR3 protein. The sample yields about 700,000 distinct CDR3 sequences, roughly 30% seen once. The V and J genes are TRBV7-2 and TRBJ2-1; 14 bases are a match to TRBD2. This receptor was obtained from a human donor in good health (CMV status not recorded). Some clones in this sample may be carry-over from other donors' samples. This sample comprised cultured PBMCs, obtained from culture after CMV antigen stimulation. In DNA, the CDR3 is TGTGCCAGCAGCTTGGGACTAGCGGGAGAAGGTGAGCAGTTCTTC. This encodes CASSLGLAGEGEQFF. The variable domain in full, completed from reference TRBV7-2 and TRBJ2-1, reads GAGVSQSPSNKVTEKGKDVELRCDPISGHTALYWYRQSLGQGLEFLIYFQGNSAPDKSGLPSDRFSAERTGGSVSTLTIQRTQQEDSAVYLCASSLGLAGEGEQFFGPGTRLTVL.